This T cell receptor beta chain is drawn from a study of blood T cell repertoires in COVID-19. Study summary: T cells, B-cell-depleted T cells, or PBMCs supplied cDNA or gDNA.

How the authors handled the data: It was from reference gene primer amplification that nucleated cell counts were estimated. TCRdb keeps only in-frame clones here, not all; method: immunoSEQ multiplex PCR. The DNA was the basis for D and trimming; V, J and clone size are from that table. The sample consists of about 130,000 clones, roughly 80% of them appearing once. The germline V gene encodes CDR1 ENHRY and CDR2 SYGVKD. Losses at the gene ends were 6 bases for V and 0 bases for J; bases not matched to a gene: 0. The CDR3 has 13 residues. This clone has a handful of counts. Sample: PBMCs or T cells enriched from blood (not recorded which). This clonotype was sampled from a man over 45 who had recovered from COVID-19. V is TRBV10-3 and J is TRBJ2-5; 8 bases align to TRBD1. The CDR3 here is CAIRQGDQETQYF. CDR3 in DNA: TGTGCCATCAGACAGGGGGACCAAGAGACCCAGTACTTC.